The 10 T cell receptor beta chains listed next were all sequenced from one sample in a study of blood T cells in healthy people across ages. A sample-barcoded 5' primer and a J-beta primer mix were used in a second PCR of about 6 to 12 cycles. TCRdb analysed the 5' RACE reads with MiXCR anew, one entry per CDR3 protein. The sample has approximately 1.5 million distinct CDR3 sequences, around 40% seen once. The sample comprised blood. Receptors originate from a woman under 30 in good health.

This clonotype was counted between two and nine times. The chain uses TRBV20-1 and TRBJ2-1, with TRBD2 matching 8 bases. The germline CDR1 and CDR2 sequences are DFQATT and SNEGSKA (reference sequence). V dropped 2 bases and J dropped 0; count of bases not matched to a gene: 6. This CDR3 comprises 16 residues. CDR3 sequence reads: CSARQLAASSYNEQFF. For the CDR3, the DNA is TGCAGTGCTAGACAACTAGCGGCAAGCTCCTACAATGAGCAGTTCTTC.

CDR3 bases: TGCAGTGCTAGCAGGGGTCGGAAAGCTTTCTTT. Translated: CSASRGRKAFF. V gene TRBV20-1 combines with J gene TRBJ1-1; a weak D match, TRBD1 (6 bases). The CDR3 sequence is 11 residues long. Germline V lookup: CDR1 DFQATT, CDR2 SNEGSKA (reference sequence). Trimming cost V 3 bases and J 9 bases, with 11 bases left between them.

Regarding this clonotype: Relative to the germline gene, one junction end is altered; a read error may explain this. This rearrangement joins TRBV7-8 to TRBJ2-3; D perhaps matches TRBD2 (5 bases). From germline, CDR1 is SGHVS and CDR2 FQNEAQ. CDR3 size: 16 residues. The CDR3 spells CASSFLLAGRTDTRYF. Written as DNA, the CDR3 is TGTGCCAGCAGCTTTCTGCTAGCCGGTCGCACAGATACGCGGTATTTT.

V and J are TRBV11-2 and TRBJ2-1, with 8 bases lining up with TRBD2. The V and J ends lost 3 bases and 4 bases, in that order; junction bases with no gene match: 17. This CDR3 has 19 amino acids. Per the germline V gene, CDR1 is SGHAT and CDR2 is FQNNGV. CDR3 residues: CASSFPVPAGASIYNEQFF. In DNA, the CDR3 is TGTGCCAGCAGCTTTCCGGTCCCAGCGGGGGCTTCTATTTACAATGAGCAGTTCTTC. The complete variable domain, with remaining parts taken from reference TRBV11-2 and TRBJ2-1, reads EAGVAQSPRYKIIEKRQSVAFWCNPISGHATLYWYQQILGQGPKLLIQFQNNGVVDDSQLPKDRFSAERLKGVDSTLKIQPAKLEDSAVYLCASSFPVPAGASIYNEQFFGPGTRLTVL.

V gene TRBV7-9 combines with J gene TRBJ2-5; D might be TRBD2 (6 bases). This CDR3 comprises 18 residues. The germline gives CDR1 SEHNR, CDR2 FQNEAQ (reference sequence). V was cut by 0 bases and J by 0 bases, with 17 bases left in between. CDR3 sequence (DNA): TGTGCCAGCAGCTTAGCTCCCCCGGGACTTCGGTACCAAGAGACCCAGTACTTC. Translating gives CASSLAPPGLRYQETQYF.

The chain couples TRBV7-2 to TRBJ2-3, with 12 bases matching TRBD2. Per germline, CDR1 SGHTA and CDR2 FQGNSA. The CDR3 covers 16 residues. V was clipped by 6 bases and J by 4 bases; unmatched bases: 8. The CDR3 loop reads CASRDTLAGGPDTQYF. CDR3 DNA sequence: TGTGCCAGCAGAGACACCCTAGCGGGAGGGCCAGATACGCAGTATTTT.

In its sample, this clonotype was seen a few times. The CDR3 sequence is CASSYGRSTDTQYF. In DNA form, the CDR3 reads TGTGCCAGCAGTTACGGCCGGAGCACAGATACGCAGTATTTT. This chain links TRBV28 with TRBJ2-3; no clear D. Germline V CDR1 and CDR2: MDHEN, SYDVKM. V was clipped by 4 bases and J by 0 bases, with 8 bases between them. This CDR3 spans 14 amino acids.

The DNA of the CDR3 is TGCAGTGCTAGGGGCCTGCGCGGGGGGGCCGAAAACGAGCAGTACTTC. This codes for CSARGLRGGAENEQYF. The V gene is TRBV20-1, the J gene TRBJ2-5; the match to TRBD2 covers 9 bases. TRBJ2-7 matches the DNA end more closely, so the J call is doubtful. CDR3 length equals 16 residues. Germline V gives CDR1 DFQATT, CDR2 SNEGSKA (reference sequence).

The gene calls are TRBV29-1 and TRBJ2-1, with D maybe TRBD2 (5 bases). Looked up from germline, CDR1 is SQVTM and CDR2 is ANQGSEA. The germline V and J ends were trimmed by 4 bases and 3 bases, with 10 bases remaining between them. CDR3 length: 13 residues. CDR3 sequence (DNA): TGCAGCGTTGGTCCTAGCAGCTACAATGAGCAGTTCTTC. This translates into CSVGPSSYNEQFF.

This clonotype came up once. The V and J genes are TRBV6-2 or TRBV6-3 and TRBJ2-5; 8 positions match TRBD1. The CDR3 is made up of 15 amino acids. CDR1 and CDR2 (germline): MNHEY, SVGEGT. V lost 2 bases to trimming and J lost 5 bases; unmatched junction nucleotides: 7. CDR3 loop: CASSYRDRRNETQYF. CDR3 bases: TGTGCCAGCAGTTACCGGGACAGGAGAAATGAGACCCAGTACTTC.